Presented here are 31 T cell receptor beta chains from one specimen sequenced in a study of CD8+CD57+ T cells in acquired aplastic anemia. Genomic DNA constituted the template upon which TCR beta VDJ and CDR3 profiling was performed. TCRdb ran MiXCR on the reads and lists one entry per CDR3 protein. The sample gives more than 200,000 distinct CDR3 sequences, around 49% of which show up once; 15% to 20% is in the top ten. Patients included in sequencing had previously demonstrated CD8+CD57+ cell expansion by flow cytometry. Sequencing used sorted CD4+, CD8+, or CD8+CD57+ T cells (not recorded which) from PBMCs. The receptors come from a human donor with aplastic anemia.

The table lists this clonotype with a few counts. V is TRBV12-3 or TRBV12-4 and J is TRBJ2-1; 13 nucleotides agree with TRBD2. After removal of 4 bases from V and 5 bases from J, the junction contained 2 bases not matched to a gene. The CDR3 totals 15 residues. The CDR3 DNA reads TGTGCCAGCAGTTCGGGACTAGCGGGACACAATGAGCAGTTCTTC. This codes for CASSSGLAGHNEQFF.

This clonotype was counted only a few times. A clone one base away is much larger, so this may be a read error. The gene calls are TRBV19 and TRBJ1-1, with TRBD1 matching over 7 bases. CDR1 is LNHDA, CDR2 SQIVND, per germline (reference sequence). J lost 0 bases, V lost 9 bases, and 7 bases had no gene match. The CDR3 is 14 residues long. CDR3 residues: CASSLGQLNTEAFF. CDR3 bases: TGTGCCAGCAGCTTGGGACAGCTGAACACTGAAGCTTTCTTT.

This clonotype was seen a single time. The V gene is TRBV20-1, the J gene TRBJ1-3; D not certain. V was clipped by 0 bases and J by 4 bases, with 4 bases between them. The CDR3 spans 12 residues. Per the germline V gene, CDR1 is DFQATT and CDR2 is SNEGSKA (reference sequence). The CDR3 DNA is TGCAGTGCTAGAGATCTCGGAAACACCATATATTTT. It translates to CSARDLGNTIYF.

DNA of the CDR3: TGTGCCAGTAGTGCCGGACAGGGGGCGGCGGACTATGGCTACACCTTC. It translates to CASSAGQGAADYGYTF. The chain is built from TRBV19 and TRBJ1-2, with 11 bases aligning to TRBD1. CDR1 LNHDA and CDR2 SQIVND come from the germline V gene (reference sequence). There are 16 residues in the CDR3. J gave up 3 bases and V 5 bases, and 8 bases lay outside the gene matches.

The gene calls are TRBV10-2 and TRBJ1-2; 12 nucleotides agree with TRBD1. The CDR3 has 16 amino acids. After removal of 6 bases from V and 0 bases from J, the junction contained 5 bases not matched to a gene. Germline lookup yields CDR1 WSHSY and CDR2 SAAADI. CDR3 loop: CASSRDRGPANYGYTF. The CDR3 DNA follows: TGCGCCAGCAGCCGGGACAGGGGGCCGGCTAACTATGGCTACACCTTC.

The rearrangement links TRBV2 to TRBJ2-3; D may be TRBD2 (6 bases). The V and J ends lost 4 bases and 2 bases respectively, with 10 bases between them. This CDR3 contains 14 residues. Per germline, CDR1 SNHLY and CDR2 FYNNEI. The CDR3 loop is CASSAVADTDTQYF. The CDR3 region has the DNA TGTGCCAGCAGTGCGGTAGCGGACACAGATACGCAGTATTTT. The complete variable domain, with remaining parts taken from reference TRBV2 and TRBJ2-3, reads EPEVTQTPSHQVTQMGQEVILRCVPISNHLYFYWYRQILGQKVEFLVSFYNNEISEKSEIFDDQFSVERPDGSNFTLKIRSTKLEDSAMYFCASSAVADTDTQYFGPGTRLTVL.

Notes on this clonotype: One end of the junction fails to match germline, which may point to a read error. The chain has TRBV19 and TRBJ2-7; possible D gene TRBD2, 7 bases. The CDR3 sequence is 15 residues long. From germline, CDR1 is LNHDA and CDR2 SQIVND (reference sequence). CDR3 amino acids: CASRKEGGTSYEQCF. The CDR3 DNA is TGTGCCAGTAGAAAGGAGGGGGGGACCTCCTACGAGCAGTGCTTC.

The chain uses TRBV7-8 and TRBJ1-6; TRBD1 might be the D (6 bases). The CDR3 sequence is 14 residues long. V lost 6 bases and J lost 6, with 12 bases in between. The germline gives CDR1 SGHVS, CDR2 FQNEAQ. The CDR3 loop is CASRAGGLNSPLHF. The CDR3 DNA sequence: TGTGCCAGCAGGGCCGGGGGGCTTAATTCACCCCTCCACTTT.

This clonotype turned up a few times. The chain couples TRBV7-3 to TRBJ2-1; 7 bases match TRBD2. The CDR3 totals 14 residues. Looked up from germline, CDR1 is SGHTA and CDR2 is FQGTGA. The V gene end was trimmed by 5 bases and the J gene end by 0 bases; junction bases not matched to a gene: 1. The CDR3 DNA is TGTGCCAGCAGCGAGCGGGGCTCCTACAATGAGCAGTTCTTC. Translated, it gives CASSERGSYNEQFF.

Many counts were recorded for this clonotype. In nucleotides, the CDR3 is TGCAGTGCTAGGCGACAGGGGTTGAGGCAAGCTGAAGCTTTCTTT. Translating gives CSARRQGLRQAEAFF. The gene calls are TRBV20-1 and TRBJ1-1, with TRBD1 matching over 8 bases. Trimming at V came to 3 bases and at J to 6 bases, leaving 12 bases not matched to a gene. The CDR3 totals 15 residues. Germline-derived CDR1 and CDR2 are DFQATT and SNEGSKA (reference sequence).

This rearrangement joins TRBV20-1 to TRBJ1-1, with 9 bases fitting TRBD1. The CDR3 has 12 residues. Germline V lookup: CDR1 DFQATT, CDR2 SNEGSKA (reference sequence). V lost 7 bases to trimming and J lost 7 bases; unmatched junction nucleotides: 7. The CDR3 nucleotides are TGCAGTGTGGGGACAGGGATAAATGAAGCTTTCTTT. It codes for CSVGTGINEAFF.

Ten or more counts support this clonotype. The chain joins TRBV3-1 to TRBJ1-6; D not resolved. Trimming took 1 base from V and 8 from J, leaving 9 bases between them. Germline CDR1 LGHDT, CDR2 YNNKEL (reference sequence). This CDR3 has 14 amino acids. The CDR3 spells CASSQVARDSPLHF. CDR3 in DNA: TGTGCCAGCAGCCAAGTCGCCAGAGATTCACCCCTCCACTTT.

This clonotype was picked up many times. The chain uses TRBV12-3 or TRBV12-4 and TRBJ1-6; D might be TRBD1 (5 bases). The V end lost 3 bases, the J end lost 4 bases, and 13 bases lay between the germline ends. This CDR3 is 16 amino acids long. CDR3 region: CASSFSGGGYNSPLHF. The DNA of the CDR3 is TGTGCCAGCAGTTTTTCGGGGGGTGGTTATAATTCACCCCTCCACTTT.

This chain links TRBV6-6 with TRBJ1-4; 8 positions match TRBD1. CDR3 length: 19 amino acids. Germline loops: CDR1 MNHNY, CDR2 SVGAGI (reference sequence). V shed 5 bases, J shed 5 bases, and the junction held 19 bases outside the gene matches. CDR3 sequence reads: CASSDPRQSNRDRNEKLFF. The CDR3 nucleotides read TGTGCCAGCAGTGATCCACGGCAAAGTAACCGGGACAGGAATGAAAAACTGTTTTTT.

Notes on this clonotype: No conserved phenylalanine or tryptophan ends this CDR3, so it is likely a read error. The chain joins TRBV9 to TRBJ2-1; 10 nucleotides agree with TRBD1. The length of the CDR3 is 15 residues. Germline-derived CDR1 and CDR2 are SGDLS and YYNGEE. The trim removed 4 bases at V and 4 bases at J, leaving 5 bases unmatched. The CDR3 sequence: CASSPRQGAYNEQFC. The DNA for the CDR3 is TGTGCCAGCAGCCCCCGACAGGGGGCTTACAATGAGCAGTTCTGC.

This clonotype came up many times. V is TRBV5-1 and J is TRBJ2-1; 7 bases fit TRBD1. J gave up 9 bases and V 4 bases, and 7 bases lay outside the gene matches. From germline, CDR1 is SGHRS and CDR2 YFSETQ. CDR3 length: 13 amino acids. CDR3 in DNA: TGCGCCAGCAGCACCACAGGGGCCGGTGAGCAGTTCTTC. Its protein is CASSTTGAGEQFF.

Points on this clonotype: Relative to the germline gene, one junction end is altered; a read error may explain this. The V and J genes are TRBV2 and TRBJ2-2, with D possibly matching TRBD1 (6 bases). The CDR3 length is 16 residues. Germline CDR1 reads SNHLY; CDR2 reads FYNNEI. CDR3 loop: CASSDPDRSLTGELSF. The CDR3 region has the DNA TGTGCCAGCAGTGATCCCGACAGGTCGCTCACCGGGGAGCTGTCTTTT.

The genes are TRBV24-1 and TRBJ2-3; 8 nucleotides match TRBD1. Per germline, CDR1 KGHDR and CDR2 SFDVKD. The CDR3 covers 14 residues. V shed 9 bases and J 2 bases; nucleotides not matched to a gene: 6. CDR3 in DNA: TGTGCCACCCAGAGGACAGGGATCACAGATACGCAGTATTTT. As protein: CATQRTGITDTQYF.

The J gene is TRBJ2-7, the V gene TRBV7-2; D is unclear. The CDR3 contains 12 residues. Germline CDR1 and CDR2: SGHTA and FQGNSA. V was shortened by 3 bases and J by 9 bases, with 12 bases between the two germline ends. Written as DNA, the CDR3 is TGTGCCAGCAGCTTCTTGGCGACCAGGCAGTACTTC. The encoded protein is CASSFLATRQYF.

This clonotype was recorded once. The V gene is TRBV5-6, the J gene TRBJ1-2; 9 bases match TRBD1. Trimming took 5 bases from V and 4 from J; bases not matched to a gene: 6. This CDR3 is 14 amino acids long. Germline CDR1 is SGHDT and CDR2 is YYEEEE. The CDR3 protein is CASSTQGAGYGYTF. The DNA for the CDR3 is TGTGCCAGCAGTACACAGGGGGCCGGCTATGGCTACACCTTC. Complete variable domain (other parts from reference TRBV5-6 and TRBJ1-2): DAGVTQSPTHLIKTRGQQVTLRCSPKSGHDTVSWYQQALGQGPQFIFQYYEEEERQRGNFPDRFSGHQFPNYSSELNVNALLLGDSALYLCASSTQGAGYGYTFGSGTRLTVV.

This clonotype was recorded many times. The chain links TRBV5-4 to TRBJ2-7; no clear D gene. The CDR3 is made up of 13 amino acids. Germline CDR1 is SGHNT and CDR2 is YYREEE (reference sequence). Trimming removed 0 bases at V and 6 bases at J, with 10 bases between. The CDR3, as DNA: TGTGCCAGCAGCTTGGGTAGAGCCGCCGAGCAGTACTTC. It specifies CASSLGRAAEQYF.

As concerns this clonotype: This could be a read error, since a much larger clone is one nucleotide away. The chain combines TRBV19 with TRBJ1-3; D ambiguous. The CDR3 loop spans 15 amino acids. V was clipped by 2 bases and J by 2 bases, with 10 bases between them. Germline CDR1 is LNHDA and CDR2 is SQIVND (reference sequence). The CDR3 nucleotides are TGTGCCAGTAGTATAACCGGGGTGGCTGGAAACACCATATATTTT. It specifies CASSITGVAGNTIYF.

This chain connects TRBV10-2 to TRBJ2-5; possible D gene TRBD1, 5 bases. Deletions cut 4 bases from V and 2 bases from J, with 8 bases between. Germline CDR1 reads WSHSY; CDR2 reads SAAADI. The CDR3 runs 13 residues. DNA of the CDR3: TGCGCCAGCAGTGCAAGACAGCAAGAGACCCAGTACTTC. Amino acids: CASSARQQETQYF.

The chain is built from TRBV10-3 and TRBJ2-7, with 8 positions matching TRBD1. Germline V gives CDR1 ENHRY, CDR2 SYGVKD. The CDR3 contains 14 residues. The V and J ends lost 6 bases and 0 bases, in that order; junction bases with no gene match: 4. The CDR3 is CAIRGDRYSYEQYF. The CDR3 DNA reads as TGTGCCATCAGGGGGGACAGGTACTCCTACGAGCAGTACTTC.

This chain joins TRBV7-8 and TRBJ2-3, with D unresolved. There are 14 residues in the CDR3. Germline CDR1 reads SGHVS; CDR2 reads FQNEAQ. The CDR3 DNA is TGTGCTTCCAAGCAGAATCGGGGCACAGATACGCAGTATTTT. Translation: CASKQNRGTDTQYF.

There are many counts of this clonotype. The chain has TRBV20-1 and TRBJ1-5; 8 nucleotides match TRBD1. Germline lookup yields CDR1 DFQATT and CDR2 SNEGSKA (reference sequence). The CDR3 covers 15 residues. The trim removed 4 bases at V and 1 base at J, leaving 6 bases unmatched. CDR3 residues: CSATRQGTSNQPQHF. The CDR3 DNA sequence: TGCAGTGCTACCCGACAGGGGACGAGCAATCAGCCCCAGCATTTT.

The CDR3 DNA follows: TGTGCCAGCAGCGTCCCTGACGGCCCGGGGGGGTCGGGGTCTAACTATGGCTACACCTTC. Translating it yields CASSVPDGPGGSGSNYGYTF. This chain uses TRBV9 with TRBJ1-2, with a tentative D call TRBD1 (5 bases). CDR1 and CDR2 (germline): SGDLS, YYNGEE. V dropped 2 bases and J dropped 0 bases, with 26 bases sitting between them. This CDR3 comprises 20 residues.

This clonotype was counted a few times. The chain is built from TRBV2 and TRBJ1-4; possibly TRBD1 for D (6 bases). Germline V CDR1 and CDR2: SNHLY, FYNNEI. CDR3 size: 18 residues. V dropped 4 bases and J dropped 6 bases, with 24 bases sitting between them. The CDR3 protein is CASSANQGPGQLYEKLFF. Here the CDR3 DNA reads TGTGCCAGCAGTGCGAATCAGGGGCCCGGACAACTTTATGAAAAACTGTTTTTT. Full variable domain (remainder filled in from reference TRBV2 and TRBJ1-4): EPEVTQTPSHQVTQMGQEVILRCVPISNHLYFYWYRQILGQKVEFLVSFYNNEISEKSEIFDDQFSVERPDGSNFTLKIRSTKLEDSAMYFCASSANQGPGQLYEKLFFGSGTQLSVL.

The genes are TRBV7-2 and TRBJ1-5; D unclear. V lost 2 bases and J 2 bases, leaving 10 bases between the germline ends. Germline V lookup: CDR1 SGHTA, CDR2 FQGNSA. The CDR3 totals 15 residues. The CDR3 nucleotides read TGTGCCAGCAGCTTACAGTTCGATGGCAATCAGCCCCAGCATTTT. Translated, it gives CASSLQFDGNQPQHF.

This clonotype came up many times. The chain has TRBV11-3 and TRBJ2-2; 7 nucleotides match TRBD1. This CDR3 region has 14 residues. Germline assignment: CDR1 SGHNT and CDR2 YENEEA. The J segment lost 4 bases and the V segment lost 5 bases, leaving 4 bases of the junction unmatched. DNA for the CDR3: TGTGCCAGCAGCCAAGGGACAGTCACCGGGGAGCTGTTTTTT. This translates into CASSQGTVTGELFF.

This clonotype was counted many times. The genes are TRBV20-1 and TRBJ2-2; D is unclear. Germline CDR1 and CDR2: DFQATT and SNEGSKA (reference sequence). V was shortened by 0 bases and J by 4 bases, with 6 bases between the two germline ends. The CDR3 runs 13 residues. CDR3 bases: TGCAGTGCTAGAGATCCGCGCACCGGGGAGCTGTTTTTT. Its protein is CSARDPRTGELFF.